This T cell receptor beta chain was documented in a study of control samples from healthy donors and cancer patients. Sequencing was performed with immunoSEQ multiplex PCR; in TCRdb, only in-frame clones are kept and a portion is missing. The sample holds 150,000 to 200,000 clones, just over 90% seen once. Trimming stripped 9 bases from V and 6 bases from J, with 17 bases between. Germline CDR1 is KGHDR and CDR2 is SFDVKD. This CDR3 region has 15 residues. The source of this sequence is a man aged 30-40 years in good health. The gene calls are TRBV24-1 and TRBJ1-6, with D perhaps TRBD1 (5 bases). The material sequenced was blood. Here the CDR3 DNA reads TGTGCCACCTTTTCTTCGGGGGTTTGTAATTCACCCCTCCACTTT. This translates into CATFSSGVCNSPLHF.